This TCR beta chain was identified during a study of T cells in Graves' hyperthyroidism and ophthalmopathy. This clonotype has ten or more counts. The V end lost 2 bases, the J end lost 7 bases, and 14 bases lay between the germline ends. This CDR3 comprises 14 residues. Germline CDR1 and CDR2: SEHNR and FQNEAQ (reference sequence). Amplification of TCR beta CDR3 regions used RNA as the template. Researchers ran a first-round RT-PCR on the TCR CDR3 using the HTBI primer set. TCRdb re-analysed the multiplex PCR reads in MiXCR, keeping a single row per CDR3 protein. The data contain 500,000 to 650,000 distinct CDR3 sequences, 46% of them singletons.

This sequence joins TRBV7-9 and TRBJ2-5; a possible D gene is TRBD2 (6 bases). This TCR came from an adult woman with Graves' disease, either hyperthyroidism or ophthalmopathy (not recorded which). Sequencing was performed on peripheral blood or thyroid tissue (not recorded which). CDR3 in DNA: TGTGCCAGCAGCTTAAATAGCGGCCGAGGGACCCAGTACTTC. Protein product: CASSLNSGRGTQYF.